This T cell receptor beta chain was recorded in a study of cytomegalovirus exposure and HLA in healthy donors. Across the study: Roughly 179 million T cells yielded approximately 100 million unique TCR beta sequences, as an earlier analysis found.

Despite likely unrecorded immune exposures, the donors were nominally healthy at the time of sampling. This CDR3 region has 13 residues. CDR1 and CDR2 (germline): KGHSH, LQKENI. V lost 10 bases, J lost 5 bases, and 8 bases stayed unmatched. Regarding the study as a whole: Donor immune exposure was known only as CMV serostatus. When presence/absence was analysed, sequencing depth was taken to be roughly uniform across donors.

Remarks on this clone: Its antigen is still unknown.

Primers for the PCR totalled 60 Vbeta and 13 Jbeta. Data came from immunoSEQ multiplex PCR; TCRdb stores just in-frame clones and leaves some out. Here the sample spans about 160,000 clones, around four fifths being singletons. The genes are TRBV18 and TRBJ2-5, with 9 bases lining up with TRBD1. This TCR was recovered from a man under 40 in good health and CMV-seronegative. Sequenced: PBMCs. CDR3 DNA: TGTGCCACCGGGACAGGGCGGTACGAGACCCAGTACTTC. Its translation is CATGTGRYETQYF.